There are a few counts of the clone carrying this T cell receptor (beta chain). The sample belongs to a study of CD8+ T cells in alopecia areata. The treatment is: oral pan-JAK inhibitor, 5-10 mg twice daily. After isolation, RNA underwent reverse transcription to generate cDNA as the sequencing template. The data were produced by immunoSEQ multiplex PCR, yet TCRdb's version contains in-frame clones alone and is incomplete. The sample contains around 160,000 clones, around three fifths of which appear only once. This sequence was found in a human donor with alopecia areata. The sequencing here drew on CD4+ T cells sorted from blood, taken at week 24, from a patient treated with tofacitinib.

The CDR3, as DNA: TGCGCCAGCAGCCCGCGTGGACAGGGAGAGAGCGAGCAGTACTTC. Translating gives CASSPRGQGESEQYF. The chain employs TRBV5-1 and TRBJ2-7; 8 nucleotides agree with TRBD1. The CDR3 is 15 residues long. The germline CDR1 and CDR2 sequences are SGHRS and YFSETQ. V dropped 4 bases and J dropped 6; count of bases not matched to a gene: 12. The full variable domain, with the rest looked up from reference TRBV5-1 and TRBJ2-7, is KAGVTQTPRYLIKTRGQQVTLSCSPISGHRSVSWYQQTPGQGLQFLFEYFSETQRNKGNFPGRFSGRQFSNSRSEMNVSTLELGDSALYLCASSPRGQGESEQYFGPGTRLTVT.